This T cell receptor (beta chain) stems from a study of T cell responses to AZD1222 COVID-19 vaccine. Study observations and caveats: Spike-specific TCR breadth and depth went up after people got two AZD1222 doses.

With respect to this clone: The antigen is not known.

TCRdb's table, derived via immunoSEQ multiplex PCR, lists solely in-frame clones and lacks some. The sample has roughly 170,000 clones, almost 90% seen once. Germline V gene sequence: CDR1 SGHDT, CDR2 YYEEEE. This CDR3 has 13 amino acids. V lost 0 bases to trimming and J lost 10 bases, with 11 bases between them. The input for sequencing was peripheral blood, taken on day 0 of AZD1222 vaccination. The chain joins TRBV5-6 to TRBJ2-1; D not resolved. The TCR originated in an adult in good health. The CDR3 spells CASSLAASKEQFF. DNA for the CDR3: TGTGCCAGCAGCTTGGCGGCTTCTAAAGAGCAGTTCTTC. Full variable domain (outside the CDR3, taken from reference TRBV5-6 and TRBJ2-1): DAGVTQSPTHLIKTRGQQVTLRCSPKSGHDTVSWYQQALGQGPQFIFQYYEEEERQRGNFPDRFSGHQFPNYSSELNVNALLLGDSALYLCASSLAASKEQFFGPGTRLTVL.